This record concerns one TCR beta chain sequence. cDNA was produced in eight separate reactions per sample. Each UMI, carrying a 6-nucleotide sample barcode, came from template switching. TCRdb reprocessed the 5' RACE reads and keeps a single row for each CDR3 protein, giving no DNA. Its table records about 300,000 distinct CDR3 sequences. Germline assignment: CDR1 SGDLS and CDR2 YYNGEE. The CDR3 length is 13 residues. These data are taken from a study of monozygotic twins with inflammatory bowel disease. The chain has TRBV9 and TRBJ2-5; TCRdb indicates TRBD1, and absent DNA this call remains unverified. This TCR came from a human donor with ulcerative colitis or Crohn's disease, or a healthy co-twin of an affected twin (not recorded which). Sequenced material: blood. CDR3 sequence reads: CASNRQGQETQYF.